This entry lists 28 T cell receptor beta chains sequenced from one sample in a study of CD8 T cells in ankylosing spondylitis. TCRdb processed the 5' RACE reads anew with MiXCR; each CDR3 protein has one entry. The sample holds some 150,000 distinct CDR3 sequences, over 10% seen once. The source material was blood, either unsorted or a sorted T cell fraction (not recorded which). The receptors here all came from a female donor with ankylosing spondylitis or in good health (not recorded which).

The CDR3 DNA is TGCGCCAGCGGGGGGAATCAGCCCCAGCATTTT. Translating it yields CASGGNQPQHF. The V gene is TRBV10-2, the J gene TRBJ1-5; a weak D match, TRBD1 (5 bases). V gave up 8 bases and J gave up 4 bases, with 6 bases separating them. The CDR3 is 11 residues long. From germline, CDR1 is WSHSY and CDR2 SAAADI.

Ten or more counts support this clonotype. The chain uses TRBV14 and TRBJ2-3; D unclear. Trimming stripped 0 bases from V and 5 bases from J, with 6 bases between. Germline V gene sequence: CDR1 SGHDN, CDR2 FVKESK. This CDR3 has 13 residues. The CDR3 nucleotides are TGTGCCAGCAGCCAAGAAGGCCGAGATACGCAGTATTTT. This sequence encodes CASSQEGRDTQYF.

This clonotype occurred many times. This chain joins TRBV20-1 and TRBJ2-1, with D possibly being TRBD1 (6 bases). CDR1 is DFQATT and CDR2 is SNEGSKA in the germline V gene (reference sequence). There are 11 residues in the CDR3. Deletions cut 3 bases from V and 9 bases from J, with 9 bases between. This CDR3 is CSARTGSEQFF. Written as DNA, the CDR3 is TGCAGTGCTAGGACAGGCTCTGAGCAGTTCTTC.

In this sample, this clonotype turned up a few times. V gene TRBV20-1 combines with J gene TRBJ2-7, with 7 bases aligning to TRBD2. Unmatched junction bases numbered 13, after V lost 0 bases and J lost 2 bases. This CDR3 contains 17 residues. CDR1 is DFQATT, CDR2 SNEGSKA, per germline (reference sequence). This CDR3 is CSARDPRGSGVTYEQYF. The CDR3 DNA sequence: TGCAGTGCTAGAGACCCCCGGGGGAGCGGGGTTACCTACGAGCAGTACTTC.

This clonotype has at least ten counts. The rearrangement uses TRBV7-2 and TRBJ2-1, with D maybe TRBD1 (6 bases). The CDR3 runs to 16 residues. Germline loops: CDR1 SGHTA, CDR2 FQGNSA. V was shortened by 4 bases and J by 5 bases, with 18 bases between the two germline ends. CDR3 DNA: TGTGCCAGCAGCTCACAGGGCAGGGTCCTCCACAATGAGCAGTTCTTC. Translated, it gives CASSSQGRVLHNEQFF. Based on the CDR3 plus reference TRBV7-2 and TRBJ2-1, the full variable domain is GAGVSQSPSNKVTEKGKDVELRCDPISGHTALYWYRQSLGQGLEFLIYFQGNSAPDKSGLPSDRFSAERTGGSVSTLTIQRTQQEDSAVYLCASSSQGRVLHNEQFFGPGTRLTVL.

This clonotype showed up just a few times. Since a much larger clone is just one base distant, this may be a read error. The V call is TRBV27, the J call TRBJ2-7, with D maybe TRBD2 (5 bases). The CDR3 sequence is 14 residues long. The germline V and J ends were trimmed by 3 bases and 9 bases, with 18 bases remaining between them. Germline V gene lookup returns CDR1 MNHEY and CDR2 SMNVEV (reference sequence). Here the CDR3 DNA reads TGTGCCAGCAGTTTTGCGGTGACGGGGAACGCGCAGTACTTC. Its translation: CASSFAVTGNAQYF.

At least ten counts were recorded for this clonotype. The rearrangement links TRBV12-3 or TRBV12-4 to TRBJ1-3, with D perhaps matching TRBD1 (6 bases). CDR3 length equals 14 residues. V lost 2 bases and J lost 10, with 15 bases in between. CDR3 coding DNA: TGTGCCAGCAGTTTACAGGGGACCGGCGGGACCATATATTTT. Amino acid sequence: CASSLQGTGGTIYF.

The chain recombines TRBV28 with TRBJ2-2; TRBD1 might be the D (5 bases). The CDR3 covers 15 residues. The V and J ends lost 10 bases and 4 bases respectively, with 19 bases between them. CDR1 is MDHEN, CDR2 SYDVKM, per germline. For the CDR3, the DNA is TGTGCCAACAGGTCCCCTCGGCGTAGCACCGGGGAGCTGTTTTTT. The encoded protein is CANRSPRRSTGELFF. The variable domain in full, with the rest retrieved from reference TRBV28 and TRBJ2-2, is DVKVTQSSRYLVKRTGEKVFLECVQDMDHENMFWYRQDPGLGLRLIYFSYDVKMKEKGDIPEGYSVSREKKERFSLILESASTNQTSMYLCANRSPRRSTGELFFGEGSRLTVL.

This clonotype was observed at least ten times. This chain links TRBV5-1 with TRBJ2-3, with a tentative D call TRBD2 (5 bases). CDR3 length: 17 residues. CDR1 is SGHRS and CDR2 is YFSETQ in the germline V gene. The V end was cut by 4 bases, the J end by 0 bases, with 18 bases between. CDR3 sequence: CASSDPPADSSTDTQYF. DNA for the CDR3: TGCGCCAGCAGCGACCCCCCAGCGGACTCTAGCACAGATACGCAGTATTTT.

J is TRBJ2-1 and V is TRBV11-2; 10 bases fit TRBD1. CDR1 and CDR2 (germline): SGHAT, FQNNGV. This CDR3 contains 15 residues. The ends lost 5 bases at V and 6 bases at J; junction bases unmatched: 7. This CDR3 reads CASSVGQGGSNEQFF. For the CDR3, the DNA is TGTGCCAGCAGCGTAGGACAGGGGGGGTCCAATGAGCAGTTCTTC. Full variable domain (remainder filled in from reference TRBV11-2 and TRBJ2-1): EAGVAQSPRYKIIEKRQSVAFWCNPISGHATLYWYQQILGQGPKLLIQFQNNGVVDDSQLPKDRFSAERLKGVDSTLKIQPAKLEDSAVYLCASSVGQGGSNEQFFGPGTRLTVL.

This chain connects TRBV6-1 to TRBJ2-7; TRBD1 is a possible D gene (6 bases). The CDR3 contains 14 residues. Per germline, CDR1 MNHNS and CDR2 SASEGT. Trimming cost V 6 bases and J 2 bases, with 14 bases left between them. CDR3 nucleotides: TGTGCCAGCAGAGACCCCACAGGGACCTACGAGCAGTACTTC. It codes for CASRDPTGTYEQYF.

The table lists this clonotype with many counts. The chain carries TRBV9 and TRBJ2-1; TRBD2 matches 10 bases. The CDR3 is 16 residues long. The germline V gene has CDR1 SGDLS and CDR2 YYNGEE. V lost 3 bases and J lost 7; bases outside the gene matches: 10. CDR3 coding DNA: TGTGCCAGCAGCGAAGAGCGGGGGGGTATCTATAATGAGCAGTTCTTC. It specifies CASSEERGGIYNEQFF.

This clonotype has ten or more counts. This sequence joins TRBV3-1 and TRBJ1-6; weak D call: TRBD1 (5 bases). V was shortened by 1 base and J by 7 bases, with 17 bases between the two germline ends. The CDR3 has 17 amino acids. Germline CDR1 and CDR2: LGHDT and YNNKEL (reference sequence). The CDR3 bases are TGTGCCAGCAGCCAAGTTTCGGTGGGACGGAAAAATTCACCCCTCCACTTT. Its protein is CASSQVSVGRKNSPLHF.

This clonotype has at least ten counts. The chain carries TRBV9 and TRBJ2-1; TRBD1 might be the D (5 bases). Germline-derived CDR1 and CDR2 are SGDLS and YYNGEE. The CDR3 is made up of 14 amino acids. V was pared by 1 base and J by 3 bases, with 8 bases between. CDR3 sequence: CASSVQGFYNEQFF. For the CDR3, the DNA is TGTGCCAGCAGCGTACAGGGTTTCTACAATGAGCAGTTCTTC.

This clonotype was picked up many times. The chain has TRBV7-8 and TRBJ2-5, with D tentatively TRBD1 (6 bases). CDR3 length: 14 residues. V was clipped by 3 bases and J by 9 bases, with 17 bases between them. CDR1 and CDR2 (germline): SGHVS, FQNEAQ. The CDR3 protein is CASSLPGQTISQYF. The CDR3 DNA reads as TGTGCCAGCAGCTTGCCCGGACAGACTATATCCCAGTACTTC. Variable domain in full (rest from reference TRBV7-8 and TRBJ2-5): GAGVSQSPRYKVAKRGQDVALRCDPISGHVSLFWYQQALGQGPEFLTYFQNEAQLDKSGLPSDRFFAERPEGSVSTLKIQRTQQEDSAVYLCASSLPGQTISQYFGPGTRLLVL.

This rearrangement joins TRBV28 to TRBJ2-1; 12 bases map to TRBD1. This CDR3 is built from 15 residues. Losses at the gene ends were 9 bases for V and 8 bases for J; bases not matched to a gene: 11. The germline V gene has CDR1 MDHEN and CDR2 SYDVKM. The CDR3: CARSDTGTGGDEQFF. The CDR3 bases are TGTGCCAGAAGCGATACCGGGACAGGGGGCGATGAGCAGTTCTTC.

The sample holds many counts of this clonotype. V gene TRBV18 combines with J gene TRBJ2-5; 8 bases map to TRBD1. The germline V gene has CDR1 KGHSH and CDR2 LQKENI. After removal of 3 bases from V and 2 bases from J, the junction contained 2 bases not matched to a gene. The CDR3 runs 14 residues. The CDR3, as DNA: TGTGCCAGCTCACCGGGACAGGTTCAAGAGACCCAGTACTTC. Encoded protein: CASSPGQVQETQYF.

This clonotype was seen repeatedly, ten times or more. The V call is TRBV7-1, the J call TRBJ1-5; unclear D gene. TRBV7-1 carries the ORF label, with uncertain function. The CDR3 totals 13 residues. V was clipped by 5 bases and J by 5 bases, with 10 bases between them. CDR3: CASSLNIDQPQHF. The CDR3 region has the DNA TGTGCCAGCAGCCTTAATATTGATCAGCCCCAGCATTTT.

This clonotype was seen ten or more times. The rearrangement uses TRBV7-2 and TRBJ1-1, with D unresolved. V was clipped by 4 bases and J by 10 bases, with 19 bases between them. This CDR3 contains 14 residues. Germline V CDR1 and CDR2: SGHTA, FQGNSA. The CDR3 loop is CASSSSSAGRGAFF. CDR3 nucleotide sequence: TGTGCCAGCAGCTCATCATCCGCAGGTCGGGGAGCTTTCTTT.

The table lists this clonotype with many counts. The V and J genes are TRBV5-1 and TRBJ1-1; D may be TRBD1 (6 bases). Germline loops: CDR1 SGHRS, CDR2 YFSETQ. Between the trimmed V and J ends, which lost 1 base and 10 bases, there was a span of 11 bases. There are 12 residues in the CDR3. The CDR3 sequence: CASSLSGGGAFF. Written as DNA, the CDR3 is TGCGCCAGCAGCTTGTCAGGAGGGGGAGCTTTCTTT.

This clonotype was seen a few times. The chain combines TRBV30 with TRBJ1-2, with TRBD1 as a possible D gene (5 bases). Trimming pared 2 bases from V and 6 bases from J, leaving 7 bases between. CDR3 length: 11 amino acids. Per germline, CDR1 GTSNPN and CDR2 SVGIG (reference sequence). The CDR3 region is CAWSSGDGYTF. The CDR3 nucleotides read TGTGCCTGGAGTTCGGGGGATGGCTACACCTTC.

This clonotype was found many times. The chain uses TRBV3-1 and TRBJ1-2; D might be TRBD1 (6 bases). V dropped 3 bases and J dropped 4 bases, with 15 bases sitting between them. CDR1 is LGHDT and CDR2 is YNNKEL in the germline V gene (reference sequence). The CDR3 has 15 amino acids. DNA for the CDR3: TGTGCCAGCAGCCATTGGGGCACAGGGACCTATGGCTACACCTTC. It translates to CASSHWGTGTYGYTF.

Ten or more counts support this clonotype. The chain combines TRBV20-1 with TRBJ2-1; D remains unclear. V dropped 5 bases and J dropped 0 bases, with 11 bases sitting between them. Germline CDR1 is DFQATT and CDR2 is SNEGSKA (reference sequence). The CDR3 has 14 amino acids. CDR3 sequence (DNA): TGCAGTGCTGATCGTTCCAGCTCCTACAATGAGCAGTTCTTC. Translated: CSADRSSSYNEQFF.

This chain links TRBV28 with TRBJ1-1; tentative D call: TRBD1 (6 bases). Per the germline V gene, CDR1 is MDHEN and CDR2 is SYDVKM. CDR3 length equals 16 residues. With 2 bases removed from V and 0 bases from J, the gap between germline ends came to 13 bases. The CDR3 sequence is CASSLTEGGLNTEAFF. In DNA, the CDR3 is TGTGCCAGCAGTTTAACGGAGGGGGGATTGAACACTGAAGCTTTCTTT.

This clonotype was detected ten times or more. This sequence joins TRBV5-1 and TRBJ2-1, with 8 bases matching TRBD2. The CDR3 covers 14 residues. The J segment lost 4 bases and the V segment lost 5 bases, leaving 5 bases of the junction unmatched. Looked up from germline, CDR1 is SGHRS and CDR2 is YFSETQ. The CDR3 loop reads CASRESSGYNEQFF. CDR3 coding DNA: TGCGCCAGCAGAGAGTCTAGCGGGTACAATGAGCAGTTCTTC.

V gene TRBV12-3 or TRBV12-4 combines with J gene TRBJ1-4, with D possibly matching TRBD1 (5 bases). This CDR3 contains 13 residues. The V end lost 7 bases, the J end lost 5 bases, and 11 bases lay between the germline ends. The CDR3 region is CASTGLGNEKLFF. CDR3 sequence (DNA): TGTGCCAGCACAGGGCTGGGAAATGAAAAACTGTTTTTT.

Points on this clonotype: One base away lies a much larger clone, so this may be a sequencing read error. This rearrangement joins TRBV5-1 to TRBJ2-5; D assignment may be TRBD1 or TRBD2 (6 bases each). Germline values: CDR1 SGHRS, CDR2 YFSETQ. The CDR3 spans 15 residues. This chain's CDR3 is CPSSSEGGRQETQYF. The CDR3, as DNA: TGCCCCAGCAGCTCCGAGGGGGGACGCCAAGAGACCCAGTACTTC.

At least ten counts were recorded for this clonotype. This chain uses TRBV20-1 with TRBJ2-5; 12 positions match TRBD2. The CDR3 contains 15 residues. J lost 2 bases, V lost 3 bases, and 4 bases had no gene match. Germline values: CDR1 DFQATT, CDR2 SNEGSKA (reference sequence). The CDR3 here is CSASPGTSGQETQYF. The DNA of the CDR3 is TGCAGTGCTAGTCCCGGGACTAGCGGGCAAGAGACCCAGTACTTC.